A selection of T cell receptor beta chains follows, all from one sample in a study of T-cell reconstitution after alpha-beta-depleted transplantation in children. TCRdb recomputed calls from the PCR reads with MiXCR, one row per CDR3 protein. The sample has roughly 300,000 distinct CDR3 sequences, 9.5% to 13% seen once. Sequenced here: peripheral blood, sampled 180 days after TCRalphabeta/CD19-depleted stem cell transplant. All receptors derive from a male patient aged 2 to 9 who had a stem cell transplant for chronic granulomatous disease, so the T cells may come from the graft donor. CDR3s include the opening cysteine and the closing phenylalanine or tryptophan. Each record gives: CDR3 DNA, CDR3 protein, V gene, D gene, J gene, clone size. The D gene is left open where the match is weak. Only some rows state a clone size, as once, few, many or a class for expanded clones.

DNA: TGTGCCAGCAGCCCGAGGAGTTTCGAGACCCAGTACTTC; CDR3: CASSPRSFETQYF; V: TRBV7-9; D: .; J: TRBJ2-5; size: many
DNA: TGTGCCAGCAGCCAAGATCTCGTTGGGGAGACCCAGTACTTC; CDR3: CASSQDLVGETQYF; V: TRBV14; D: .; J: TRBJ2-5; size: .
DNA: TGTGCCAGCAGCTTAGCAGGGGTAAACATTCAGTACTTC; CDR3: CASSLAGVNIQYF; V: TRBV7-2; D: .; J: TRBJ2-4; size: many
DNA: TGTGCCAGCAGCTTGCCTGGGGGTCCCCAGCATTTT; CDR3: CASSLPGGPQHF; V: TRBV7-6; D: .; J: TRBJ1-5; size: many
DNA: TGTGCCATCCGGACTAGCGCTTACAATGAGCAGTTCTTC; CDR3: CAIRTSAYNEQFF; V: TRBV6-2/TRBV6-3; D: TRBD2; J: TRBJ2-1; size: many
DNA: TGTGCCAGCAGTGCCCCGGAGGACACCAGCAATCAGCCCCAGCATTTT; CDR3: CASSAPEDTSNQPQHF; V: TRBV12-3/TRBV12-4; D: .; J: TRBJ1-5; size: many
DNA: TGCAGTGCCCGCGCCCCCGACCTTCATTCCTACGAGCAGTACTTC; CDR3: CSARAPDLHSYEQYF; V: TRBV20-1; D: .; J: TRBJ2-7; size: many
DNA: TGTGCCAGCAGGGACCAAGACTACGAGCAGTACTTC; CDR3: CASRDQDYEQYF; V: TRBV12-3/TRBV12-4; D: .; J: TRBJ2-7; size: many
DNA: TGTGCCAGCAGCTTAGGGCGGGGGGACGCAGATACGCAGTATTTT; CDR3: CASSLGRGDADTQYF; V: TRBV7-6; D: TRBD2; J: TRBJ2-3; size: many
DNA: TGTGCCAGCAGTCCAGTGGGACAGGGGCGATACGAGCAGTACTTC; CDR3: CASSPVGQGRYEQYF; V: TRBV27; D: TRBD1; J: TRBJ2-7; size: many
DNA: TGTGCTAGTGGTTTGAACCAAGAGACCCAGTACTTC; CDR3: CASGLNQETQYF; V: TRBV12-5; D: .; J: TRBJ2-5; size: many
DNA: TGCAGCGTTGATGTTAGGGGTGTGGCAGATACGCAGTATTTT; CDR3: CSVDVRGVADTQYF; V: TRBV29-1; D: .; J: TRBJ2-3; size: many
DNA: TGTGCCAGCAGCAGACCGGGACTAGCGGGGCCCACAGATACGCAGTATTTT; CDR3: CASSRPGLAGPTDTQYF; V: TRBV6-1; D: TRBD2; J: TRBJ2-3; size: few
DNA: TGCAGTGCCCCGTGGAGGGACGGAGAAAAACTGTTTTTT; CDR3: CSAPWRDGEKLFF; V: TRBV20-1; D: .; J: TRBJ1-4; size: many
DNA: TGTGCCAGCAGCTTGGGACCGGGACAGGGGAACCACGAGCAGTACTTC; CDR3: CASSLGPGQGNHEQYF; V: TRBV7-6; D: TRBD1; J: TRBJ2-7; size: many
DNA: TGTGCCAGCAGTGAACAGGGGGCGCGATATTCCTACGAGCAGTACTTC; CDR3: CASSEQGARYSYEQYF; V: TRBV6-1; D: TRBD1; J: TRBJ2-7; size: few